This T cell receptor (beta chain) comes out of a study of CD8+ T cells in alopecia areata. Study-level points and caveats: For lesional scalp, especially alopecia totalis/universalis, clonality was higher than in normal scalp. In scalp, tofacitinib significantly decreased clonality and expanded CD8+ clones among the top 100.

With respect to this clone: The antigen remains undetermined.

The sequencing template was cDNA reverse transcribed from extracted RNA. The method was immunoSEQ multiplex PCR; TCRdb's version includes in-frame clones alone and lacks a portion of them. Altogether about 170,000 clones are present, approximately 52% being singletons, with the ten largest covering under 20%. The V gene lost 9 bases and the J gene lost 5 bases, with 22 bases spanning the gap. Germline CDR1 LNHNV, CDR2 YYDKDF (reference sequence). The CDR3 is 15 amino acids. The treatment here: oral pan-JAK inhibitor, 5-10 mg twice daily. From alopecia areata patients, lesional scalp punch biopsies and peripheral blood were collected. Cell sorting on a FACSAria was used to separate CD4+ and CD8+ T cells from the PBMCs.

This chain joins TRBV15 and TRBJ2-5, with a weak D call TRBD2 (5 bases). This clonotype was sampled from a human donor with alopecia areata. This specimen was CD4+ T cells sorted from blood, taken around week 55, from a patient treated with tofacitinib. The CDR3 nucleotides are TGTGCCACTCCGCGCGACTATCACCCACGGGAGACCCAGTACTTC. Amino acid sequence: CATPRDYHPRETQYF.